This section outlines one T cell receptor (beta chain) sequence together with its context. Authors' data handling: Amplification of reference gene primers was used by the study to estimate nucleated cell counts. Clones were read by immunoSEQ multiplex PCR, and TCRdb kept only the in-frame ones, dropping some. The V and J calls and clone size were taken over from that table, and D and trimming were inferred from the DNA. The sample has a few hundred thousand clones, roughly 87% seen once. This entry comes from a study of blood T cell repertoires in COVID-19. In the study overall: PBMCs, B-cell-depleted T cells, or T cells provided the cDNA or gDNA that made up the material.

Sequenced material: peripheral blood. The receptor comes from a man aged 18-30 years with active or convalescent COVID-19.

The CDR3 loop is CSVARGSVNTEAFF. The DNA for the CDR3 is TGCAGCGTGGCCAGGGGCTCGGTGAACACTGAAGCTTTCTTT. V gene TRBV29-1 combines with J gene TRBJ1-1; D possibly corresponds to TRBD1 (6 bases). The CDR3 is made up of 14 amino acids. Deletions cut 6 bases from V and 0 bases from J, with 14 bases between. CDR1 is SQVTM and CDR2 is ANQGSEA in the germline V gene.